These T cell receptor beta chains were read from a single sample in a study of shared clonotypes between healthy human individuals. The table came from immunoSEQ multiplex PCR; TCRdb's copy has only in-frame clones and leaves some out. This table holds a few million clones, approximately 96% found once. The sequencing input was naive CD4+ T cells sorted from blood. The receptors here all came from a young man in good health. CDR3s include the opening cysteine and the closing phenylalanine or tryptophan. D genes are given only for firm matches. Clone size appears in some rows only: once, few, many, or a class for an expanded clone.

D: TRBD1; V: TRBV6-1; size: .; J: TRBJ1-5; CDR3: CASSETGGNQPQHF; DNA: TGTGCCAGCAGTGAAACAGGGGGGAATCAGCCCCAGCATTTT
D: TRBD1; V: TRBV6-4; size: .; J: TRBJ1-3; CDR3: CASGDREPYGNTIYF; DNA: TGTGCCAGCGGGGACAGGGAACCGTACGGAAACACCATATATTTT
D: .; V: TRBV11-2; size: once; J: TRBJ1-2; CDR3: CASSFAEGYGYTF; DNA: TGTGCCAGCAGCTTTGCAGAAGGCTATGGCTACACCTTC
D: .; V: TRBV2; size: .; J: TRBJ2-3; CDR3: CASSAPGAQYF; DNA: TGTGCCAGCAGTGCGCCAGGGGCGCAGTATTTT
D: .; V: TRBV7-6; size: .; J: TRBJ1-2; CDR3: CASSSVTGSYGYTF; DNA: TGTGCCAGCAGCTCCGTCACGGGGTCCTATGGCTACACCTTC
D: TRBD2; V: TRBV29-1; size: .; J: TRBJ2-3; CDR3: CSGSSGGITDTQYF; DNA: TGCAGCGGGAGCTCGGGGGGGATCACAGATACGCAGTATTTT
D: .; V: TRBV28; size: .; J: TRBJ2-7; CDR3: CASTFGGKSSYEQYF; DNA: TGTGCCAGCACCTTTGGAGGAAAGAGCTCCTACGAGCAGTACTTC
D: .; V: TRBV30; size: .; J: TRBJ2-7; CDR3: CAWSVVWASYEQYF; DNA: TGTGCCTGGAGTGTAGTTTGGGCGAGCTACGAGCAGTACTTC
D: .; V: TRBV28; size: .; J: TRBJ2-4; CDR3: CASSPLRQGFIAKNIQYF; DNA: TGTGCCAGCAGTCCCCTTAGGCAGGGTTTTATAGCCAAAAACATTCAGTACTTC
D: TRBD2; V: TRBV18; size: .; J: TRBJ2-7; CDR3: CASSPAGGVVYEQYF; DNA: TGTGCCAGCTCACCAGCGGGAGGGGTTGTATACGAGCAGTACTTC
D: .; V: TRBV27; size: .; J: TRBJ1-5; CDR3: CASSQQGSLISNQPQHF; DNA: TGTGCCAGCAGTCAACAGGGTTCGTTAATTAGCAATCAGCCCCAGCATTTT
D: TRBD1; V: TRBV10-3; size: few; J: TRBJ1-1; CDR3: CAISESFGQGNTEAFF; DNA: TGTGCCATCAGTGAGTCCTTTGGACAGGGTAACACTGAAGCTTTCTTT
D: .; V: TRBV25-1; size: .; J: TRBJ2-7; CDR3: CASSEYYFYEQYF; DNA: TGTGCCAGCAGTGAATACTATTTCTACGAGCAGTACTTC
D: .; V: TRBV7-9; size: .; J: TRBJ1-3; CDR3: CASSLALPRDPSDGNTIYF; DNA: TGTGCCAGCAGCTTAGCCCTCCCCCGGGACCCCTCGGATGGAAACACCATATATTTT
D: .; V: TRBV23-1; size: .; J: TRBJ2-1; CDR3: CASSLGGAAYNEQFF; DNA: TGCGCCAGCAGTCTTGGGGGCGCGGCCTACAATGAGCAGTTCTTC
D: TRBD1; V: TRBV6-4; size: .; J: TRBJ1-6; CDR3: CASSDSHGTGGGGRDNSPLHF; DNA: TGTGCCAGCAGTGACTCTCACGGGACAGGTGGGGGTGGAAGAGATAATTCACCCCTCCACTTT
D: TRBD2; V: TRBV4-1; size: .; J: TRBJ2-3; CDR3: CASSQLGLAADTQYF; DNA: TGCGCCAGCAGCCAACTTGGACTAGCCGCAGATACGCAGTATTTT
D: .; V: TRBV11-2; size: .; J: TRBJ1-2; CDR3: CASSFTTGLRNSGYTF; DNA: TGTGCCAGCAGCTTCACTACAGGGTTGCGAAATTCTGGCTACACCTTC
D: TRBD1; V: TRBV2; size: .; J: TRBJ1-5; CDR3: CASGQDRVGIQPQHF; DNA: TGTGCCAGCGGACAAGACAGGGTTGGCATTCAGCCCCAGCATTTT
D: .; V: TRBV6-1; size: .; J: TRBJ2-7; CDR3: CASTSAGALYEQYF; DNA: TGTGCCAGCACTTCGGCCGGGGCCCTCTACGAGCAGTACTTC
D: TRBD1; V: TRBV10-3; size: once; J: TRBJ1-6; CDR3: CAIRASGGQFNSPLHF; DNA: TGTGCCATCAGGGCAAGTGGGGGACAGTTTAATTCACCCCTCCACTTT
D: .; V: TRBV14; size: .; J: TRBJ2-1; CDR3: CASSHRNEQFF; DNA: TGTGCCAGCAGCCACCGGAATGAGCAGTTCTTC
D: .; V: TRBV5-1; size: .; J: TRBJ1-5; CDR3: CASSLDGGADQPQHF; DNA: TGCGCCAGCAGCTTGGATGGTGGCGCGGATCAGCCCCAGCATTTT
D: .; V: TRBV5-1; size: .; J: TRBJ1-6; CDR3: CASSLESGSPLHF; DNA: TGCGCCAGCAGCTTAGAATCTGGATCACCCCTCCACTTT
D: TRBD2; V: TRBV10-3; size: .; J: TRBJ2-3; CDR3: CAINDGTSGTSTDTQYF; DNA: TGTGCCATCAACGATGGGACTAGCGGAACTAGCACAGATACGCAGTATTTT
D: TRBD2; V: TRBV5-4; size: .; J: TRBJ2-3; CDR3: CATSPAGGPLDTQYF; DNA: TGTGCCACCTCTCCGGCGGGAGGGCCCCTCGATACGCAGTATTTT
D: .; V: TRBV29-1; size: .; J: TRBJ1-1; CDR3: CSAGVRAGFESAFF; DNA: TGCAGCGCGGGAGTGAGGGCCGGGTTTGAGTCGGCTTTCTTT
D: TRBD2; V: TRBV2; size: .; J: TRBJ2-2; CDR3: CASRGGSYTGELFF; DNA: TGTGCCAGCCGGGGAGGGTCGTACACCGGGGAGCTGTTTTTT
D: TRBD2; V: TRBV7-9; size: .; J: TRBJ2-7; CDR3: CASSRGGAGYYEQYF; DNA: TGTGCCAGCAGCCGCGGGGGGGCCGGGTACTACGAGCAGTACTTC
D: .; V: TRBV29-1; size: .; J: TRBJ1-2; CDR3: CSGIGGDYGYTF; DNA: TGCAGCGGCATAGGTGGGGATTATGGCTACACCTTC
D: .; V: TRBV9; size: .; J: TRBJ1-5; CDR3: CASSPGYNQPQHF; DNA: TGTGCCAGCAGCCCAGGCTACAATCAGCCCCAGCATTTT
D: TRBD2; V: TRBV5-1; size: once; J: TRBJ2-7; CDR3: CASSSGGAGAYEQYF; DNA: TGCGCCAGCAGCTCCGGGGGTGCGGGAGCCTACGAGCAGTACTTC
D: TRBD2; V: TRBV7-2; size: .; J: TRBJ2-7; CDR3: CASSYKGTSGRATYEQYF; DNA: TGTGCCAGCAGCTATAAGGGTACTAGCGGGAGGGCCACCTACGAGCAGTACTTC
D: TRBD1; V: TRBV30; size: .; J: TRBJ1-2; CDR3: CAWIVGQGHGYTF; DNA: TGTGCCTGGATTGTGGGACAGGGTCATGGCTACACCTTC
D: .; V: TRBV2; size: .; J: TRBJ1-2; CDR3: CASSDTPTLNYGYTF; DNA: TGTGCCAGCAGTGATACCCCGACATTAAACTATGGCTACACCTTC
D: .; V: TRBV5-4; size: .; J: TRBJ2-3; CDR3: CASSSTLGDTQYF; DNA: TGTGCCAGCAGCTCCACACTAGGCGATACGCAGTATTTT
D: .; V: TRBV12-5; size: .; J: TRBJ1-1; CDR3: CASGTNGPEAFF; DNA: TGTGCTAGTGGCACAAACGGGCCTGAAGCTTTCTTT
D: .; V: TRBV7-9; size: .; J: TRBJ2-5; CDR3: CASSLGGSGETQYF; DNA: TGTGCCAGCAGCTTAGGGGGGAGCGGGGAGACCCAGTACTTC
D: .; V: TRBV28; size: .; J: TRBJ2-2; CDR3: CASSLKTPGELFF; DNA: TGTGCCAGCAGTTTAAAGACTCCCGGGGAGCTGTTTTTT
D: .; V: TRBV5-8; size: .; J: TRBJ1-5; CDR3: CASSLDPGHLYSNQPQHF; DNA: TGTGCCAGCAGCTTGGACCCGGGACACCTTTATAGCAATCAGCCCCAGCATTTT
D: .; V: TRBV13; size: .; J: TRBJ1-2; CDR3: CASSPAPTGGYTF; DNA: TGTGCCAGCAGCCCGGCCCCGACAGGCGGCTACACCTTC